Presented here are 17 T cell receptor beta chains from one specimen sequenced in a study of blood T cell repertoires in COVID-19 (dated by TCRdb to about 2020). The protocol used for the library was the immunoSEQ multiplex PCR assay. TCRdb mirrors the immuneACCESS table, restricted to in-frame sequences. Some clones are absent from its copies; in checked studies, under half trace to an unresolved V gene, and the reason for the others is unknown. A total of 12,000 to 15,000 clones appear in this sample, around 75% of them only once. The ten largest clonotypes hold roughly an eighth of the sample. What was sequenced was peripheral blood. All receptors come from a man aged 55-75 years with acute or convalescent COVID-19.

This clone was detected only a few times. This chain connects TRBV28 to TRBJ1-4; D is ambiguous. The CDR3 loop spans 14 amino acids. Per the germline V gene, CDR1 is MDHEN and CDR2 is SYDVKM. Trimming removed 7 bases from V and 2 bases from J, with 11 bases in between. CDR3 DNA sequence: TGTGCCAGCAACTTCGTGAGCACTAATGAAAAACTGTTTTTT. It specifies CASNFVSTNEKLFF.

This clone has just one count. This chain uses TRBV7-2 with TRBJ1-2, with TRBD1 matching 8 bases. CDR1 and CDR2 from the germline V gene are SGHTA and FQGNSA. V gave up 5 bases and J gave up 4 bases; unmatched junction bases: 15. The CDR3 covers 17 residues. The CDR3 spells CASSLGQGEGRAYGYTF. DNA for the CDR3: TGTGCCAGCAGCCTCGGACAGGGAGAAGGGAGGGCCTATGGCTACACCTTC.

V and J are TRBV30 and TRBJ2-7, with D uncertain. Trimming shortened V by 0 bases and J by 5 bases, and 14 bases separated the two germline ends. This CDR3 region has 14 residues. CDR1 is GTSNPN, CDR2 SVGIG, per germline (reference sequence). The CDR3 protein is CAWSVEDRSDEQYF. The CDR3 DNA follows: TGTGCCTGGAGTGTTGAAGATCGCTCGGACGAGCAGTACTTC.

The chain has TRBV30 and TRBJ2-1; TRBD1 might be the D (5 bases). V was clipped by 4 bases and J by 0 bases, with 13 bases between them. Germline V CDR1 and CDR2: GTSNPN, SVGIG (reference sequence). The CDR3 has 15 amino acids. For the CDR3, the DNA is TGTGCCTGGACCCGGCCAGGGTTCTCCTACAATGAGCAGTTCTTC. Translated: CAWTRPGFSYNEQFF.

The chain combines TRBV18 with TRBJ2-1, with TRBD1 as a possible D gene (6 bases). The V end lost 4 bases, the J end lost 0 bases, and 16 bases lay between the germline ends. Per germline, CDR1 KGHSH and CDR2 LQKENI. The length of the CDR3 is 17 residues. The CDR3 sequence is CASSRDRPTSSYNEQFF. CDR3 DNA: TGTGCCAGCTCACGAGACAGGCCTACGAGCTCCTACAATGAGCAGTTCTTC.

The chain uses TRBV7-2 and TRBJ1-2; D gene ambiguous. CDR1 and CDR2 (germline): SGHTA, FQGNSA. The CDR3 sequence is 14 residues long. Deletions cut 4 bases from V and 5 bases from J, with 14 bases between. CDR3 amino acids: CASSSAREGYGYTF. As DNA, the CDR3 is TGTGCCAGCAGCTCAGCAAGGGAGGGTTATGGCTACACCTTC.

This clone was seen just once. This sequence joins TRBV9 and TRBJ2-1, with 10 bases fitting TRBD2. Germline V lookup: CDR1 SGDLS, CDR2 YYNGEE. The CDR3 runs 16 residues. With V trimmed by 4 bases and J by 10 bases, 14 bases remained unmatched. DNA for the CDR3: TGTGCCAGCAGCAAAAGAGGGGCTAGCGGGGGAAACGAGCAGTTCTTC. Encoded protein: CASSKRGASGGNEQFF.

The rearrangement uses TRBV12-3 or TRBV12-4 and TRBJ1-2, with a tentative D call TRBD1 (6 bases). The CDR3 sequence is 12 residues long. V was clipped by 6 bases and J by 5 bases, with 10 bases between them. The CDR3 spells CASSLDRYGYTF. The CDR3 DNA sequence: TGTGCCAGCAGCCTCGACAGGTATGGCTACACCTTC.

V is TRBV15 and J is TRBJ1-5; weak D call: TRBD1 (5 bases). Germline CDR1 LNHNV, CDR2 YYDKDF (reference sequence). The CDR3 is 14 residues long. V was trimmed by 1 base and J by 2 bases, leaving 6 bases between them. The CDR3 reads CATSRGRGNQPQHF. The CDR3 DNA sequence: TGTGCCACCAGCAGAGGCAGGGGCAATCAGCCCCAGCATTTT.

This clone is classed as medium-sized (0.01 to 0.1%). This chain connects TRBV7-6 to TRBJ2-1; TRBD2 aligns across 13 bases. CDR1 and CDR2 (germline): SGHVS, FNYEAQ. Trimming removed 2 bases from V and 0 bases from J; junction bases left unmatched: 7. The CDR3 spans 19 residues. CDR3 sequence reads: CASSLRLAGGGSSYNEQFF. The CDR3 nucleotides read TGTGCCAGCAGCTTACGACTAGCGGGGGGTGGGAGCTCCTACAATGAGCAGTTCTTC.

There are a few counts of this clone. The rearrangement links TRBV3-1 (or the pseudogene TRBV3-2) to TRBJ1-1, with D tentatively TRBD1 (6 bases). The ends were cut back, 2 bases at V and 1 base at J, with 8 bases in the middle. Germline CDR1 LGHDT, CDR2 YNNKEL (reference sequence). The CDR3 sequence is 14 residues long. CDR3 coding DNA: TGTGCCAGCAGCCAATTACAGGGGAACACTGAAGCTTTCTTT. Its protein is CASSQLQGNTEAFF.

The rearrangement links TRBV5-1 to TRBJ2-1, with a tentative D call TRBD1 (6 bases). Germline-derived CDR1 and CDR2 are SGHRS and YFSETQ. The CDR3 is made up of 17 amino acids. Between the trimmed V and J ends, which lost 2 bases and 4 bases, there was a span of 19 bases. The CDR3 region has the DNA TGCGCCAGCAGCTTCACCCCACAGGGTTCTTCTTACAATGAGCAGTTCTTC. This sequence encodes CASSFTPQGSSYNEQFF.

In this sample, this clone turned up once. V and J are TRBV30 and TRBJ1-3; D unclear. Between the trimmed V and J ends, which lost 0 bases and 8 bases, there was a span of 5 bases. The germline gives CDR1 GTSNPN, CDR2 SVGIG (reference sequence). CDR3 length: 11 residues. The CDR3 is CAWSVSDTIYF. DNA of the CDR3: TGTGCCTGGAGTGTGTCGGACACCATATATTTT.

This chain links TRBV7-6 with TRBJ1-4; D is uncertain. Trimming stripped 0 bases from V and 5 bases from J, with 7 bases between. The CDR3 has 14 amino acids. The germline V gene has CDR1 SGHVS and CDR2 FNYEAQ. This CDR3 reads CASSLAGRNEKLFF. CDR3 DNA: TGTGCCAGCAGCTTAGCGGGGAGGAATGAAAAACTGTTTTTT.

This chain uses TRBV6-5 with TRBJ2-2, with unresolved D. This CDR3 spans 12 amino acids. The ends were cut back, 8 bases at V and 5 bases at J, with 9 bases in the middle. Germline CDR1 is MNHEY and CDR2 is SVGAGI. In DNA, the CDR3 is TGTGCCAGCTCCGACTTGACCGGGGAGCTGTTTTTT. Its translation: CASSDLTGELFF.

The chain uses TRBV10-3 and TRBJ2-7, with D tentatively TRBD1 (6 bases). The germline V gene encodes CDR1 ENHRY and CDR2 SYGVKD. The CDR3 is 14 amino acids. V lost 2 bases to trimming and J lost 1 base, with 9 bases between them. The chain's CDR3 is CAISEADSSYEQYF. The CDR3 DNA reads TGTGCCATCAGTGAGGCGGACAGTTCCTACGAGCAGTACTTC.

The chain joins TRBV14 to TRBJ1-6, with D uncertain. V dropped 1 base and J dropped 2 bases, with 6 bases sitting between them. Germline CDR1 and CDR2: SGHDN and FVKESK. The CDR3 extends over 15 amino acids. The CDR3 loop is CASSQVNTYNSPLHF. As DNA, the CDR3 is TGTGCCAGCAGCCAAGTAAATACCTATAATTCACCCCTCCACTTT.